Listed below are T cell receptor beta chains from one sample, sequenced in a study of CD8+ T cells in alopecia areata. Profiled with immunoSEQ multiplex PCR; TCRdb holds only in-frame clones, not every one. The sample shows roughly 170,000 clones, about 60% of them seen only once. The source material was CD8+ T cells sorted from blood, sampled at week 24, from a patient treated with tofacitinib. These receptors came from a human donor with alopecia areata. Both conserved end residues are part of each CDR3. Part of the rows lack a size; the others show once, few, many or a class for expanded clones.

>.|TRBV19
CASSTRTGDTQYF
>few|TRBV7-8
CATGGSYEQYF
>medium-sized|TRBV21-1
CASTKQGLGDEQFF
>.|TRBV2
CATLGRGEQYF
>.|TRBV6-5
CASSYSGTGELFF
>.|TRBV27
CASSPNPDFYGYTF
>.|TRBV25-1
CASSEGAPYGYTF
>.|TRBV28
CASKNQGVRGYTF
>.|TRBV4-1
CASSQRDGTGGGASTDTQYF
>few|TRBV5-1
CASSRQGYEQYF
>.|TRBV6-5
CASSSLGLAEYNEQFF
>.|TRBV21-1
CASSNSRQGTPYEQYF
>.|TRBV5-6
CASSLYTDATDTQYF
>.|TRBV7-8
CASRRDGVAKVYEQYF
>few|TRBV7-9
CASSSGTSDYEQYF
>.|TRBV15
CATSRERVAQYF
>.|TRBV5-5
CASSLAGLMIF
>.|TRBV6-5
CASSYSEGTEAFF
>few|TRBV6-4
CASSDSSGGATDTQYF
>few|TRBV5-1
CASSVGDDEQYF
>.|TRBV7-9
CASSPRTGAGELFF
>.|TRBV19
CASSPPNGYYGYTF
>.|TRBV4-2
CASSPRQGTYNEQFF
>few|TRBV9
CASSVEGGSYGYTF
>.|TRBV27
CASSSPGLAVTDTQYF
>.|TRBV7-9
CASSSTGNSYEQYF
>.|TRBV18
CASSPPTVVEAFF
>few|TRBV30
CAWSVGQGPYEQYF
>few|TRBV2
CAIGTGVYNEQFF
>.|TRBV29-1
CSVARTEAYEQYF
>few|TRBV11-2
CASSFTPGKQFF
>.|TRBV5-6
CASSLGRWSPLHF